This T cell receptor beta chain is drawn from a study of human T cells and chemical hapten exposure. Noted time point: patch test 2, 6 weeks after DPC sensitization. Treatment given: therapeutic diphenylcyclopropenone sensitization with weekly scalp DPC. CDR3 length: 13 amino acids. V was pared by 3 bases and J by 8 bases, with 16 bases between. CDR1 is SQVTM and CDR2 is ANQGSEA in the germline V gene. TCRdb reprocessed the RACE reads with MiXCR, giving one entry per CDR3 protein. The repertoire consists of some 350,000 distinct CDR3 sequences, with 6% to 7% occurring once and the leading ten covering under 7%.

The chain combines TRBV29-1 with TRBJ1-2; D remains ambiguous. The clonotype was recovered from a woman aged 18 to 35 with alopecia areata. Some clones in this sample may be carry-over from other donors' samples. The sequences come from whole blood, collected in connection with sensitization to the hapten diphenylcyclopropenone (DPC). CDR3 bases: TGCAGCGTTGACGAGGTTTCTGGTATCGGCTACACCTTC. Its translation: CSVDEVSGIGYTF.